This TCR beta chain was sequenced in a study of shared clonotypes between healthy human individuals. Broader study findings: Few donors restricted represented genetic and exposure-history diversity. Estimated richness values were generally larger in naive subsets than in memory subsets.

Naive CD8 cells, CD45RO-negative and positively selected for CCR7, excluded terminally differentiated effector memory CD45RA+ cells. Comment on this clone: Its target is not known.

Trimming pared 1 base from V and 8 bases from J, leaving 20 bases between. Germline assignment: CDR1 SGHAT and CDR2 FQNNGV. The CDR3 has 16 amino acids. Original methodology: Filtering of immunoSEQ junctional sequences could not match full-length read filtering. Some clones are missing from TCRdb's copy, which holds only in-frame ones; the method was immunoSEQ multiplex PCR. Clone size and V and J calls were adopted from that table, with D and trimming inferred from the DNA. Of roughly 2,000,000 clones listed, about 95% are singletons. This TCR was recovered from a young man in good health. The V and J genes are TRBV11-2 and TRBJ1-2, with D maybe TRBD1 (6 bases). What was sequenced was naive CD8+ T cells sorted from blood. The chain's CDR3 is CASSLGEGTGMGGYTF. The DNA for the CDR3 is TGTGCCAGCAGCTTAGGGGAGGGAACAGGGATGGGCGGCTACACCTTC.